This TCR beta chain comes out of a study of blood T cell repertoires in COVID-19. As for the study in general: Some COVID-19 samples were acute and others convalescent; all came from the United States, Italy and Spain. The cDNA or gDNA used as material had been derived from T cells, B-cell-depleted T cells, or PBMCs.

CDR3 length: 13 residues. Trimming cost V 4 bases and J 3 bases, with 13 bases left between them. Per germline, CDR1 SQVTM and CDR2 ANQGSEA. Authors' processing steps: Amplification of reference gene primers was used by the study to estimate nucleated cell counts. Repertoires were generated with immunoSEQ multiplex PCR, while TCRdb's copy carries only in-frame clones and drops some. D and trimming come from the DNA, and the V and J calls and clone size come from that table. The table records more than 65,000 clones, approximately 82% of them present only once. The source of this sequence is a woman between 45 and 60 years old with acute or convalescent COVID-19. The chain joins TRBV29-1 to TRBJ2-7, with D possibly being TRBD1 (5 bases). Sequencing was performed on peripheral blood. For the CDR3, the DNA is TGCAGCGTTGGATCGCTGGGGCTCTACGAGCAGTACTTC. It encodes CSVGSLGLYEQYF.